The 3 T cell receptor beta chains below all came from one sample that was sequenced in a study of beta chain features in type 1 diabetes. The investigators reverse transcribed all of the isolated RNA, so they sequenced expressed TCRB transcripts. Sequencing used immunoSEQ multiplex PCR; TCRdb keeps in-frame clones, though not all of them. Here the sample spans 150,000 to 200,000 clones, just over 9% being singletons. Sequenced material: central memory CD4+ T cells from blood. The receptors shown here come from a woman in her late teens or twenties in good health.

This chain uses TRBV4-1 with TRBJ2-7; D is ambiguous. This CDR3 contains 13 residues. Germline CDR1 MGHRA, CDR2 YSYEKL. Between the trimmed V and J ends, which lost 4 bases and 7 bases, there was a span of 14 bases. This CDR3 is CASSLLGLAEQYF. CDR3 in DNA: TGCGCCAGCAGCCTCTTGGGCCTCGCGGAGCAGTACTTC.

This clone was found a few times. This rearrangement joins TRBV14 to TRBJ2-7; D is possibly TRBD2 (6 bases). This CDR3 comprises 15 residues. V lost 1 base, J lost 5 bases, and 15 bases lay in between. The germline CDR1 and CDR2 sequences are SGHDN and FVKESK. The CDR3 DNA reads as TGTGCCAGCAGCCAAGTGGGGGGTAGAGTCGACGAGCAGTACTTC. This gives the protein CASSQVGGRVDEQYF.

This clone occurred a few times. This rearrangement joins TRBV7-8 to TRBJ2-5; D is perhaps TRBD2 (6 bases). The CDR3 sequence is 14 residues long. Between the trimmed V and J ends, which lost 3 bases and 5 bases, there was a span of 13 bases. Germline CDR1 SGHVS, CDR2 FQNEAQ. CDR3 residues: CASSFGGSAETQYF. DNA of the CDR3: TGTGCCAGCAGCTTTGGGGGGAGCGCGGAGACCCAGTACTTC.